A single sample gave rise to the 8 T cell receptor beta chains below, sequenced in a study of spatial heterogeneity in lung cancer. Each CDR3 protein gets one entry after TCRdb re-called the 5' RACE reads with MiXCR. Of over 8,000 distinct CDR3 sequences in the sample, around 5.6% were seen once. The time point is: sample taken at primary tumor resection. The sample here was normal lung tissue next to the tumor, taken at surgery. These receptors were collected from a male donor with early-stage non-small cell lung cancer.

There are many counts of this clonotype. The chain links TRBV27 to TRBJ2-7; 10 bases line up with TRBD2. CDR3 length: 15 residues. CDR1 and CDR2 (germline): MNHEY, SMNVEV (reference sequence). The junction had 10 bases not matched to a gene; V was cut back by 5 bases and J by 6 bases. As DNA, the CDR3 is TGTGCCAGCAGTGGGGACCTAGCGGGGGTCTCCGAGCAGTACTTC. It codes for CASSGDLAGVSEQYF.

This clonotype was detected ten times or more. The V and J genes are TRBV28 and TRBJ2-1; D is perhaps TRBD1 (6 bases). Germline CDR1 MDHEN, CDR2 SYDVKM. The CDR3 covers 13 residues. The ends were cut back, 10 bases at V and 1 base at J, with 11 bases in the middle. The CDR3 loop reads CAIGRGSYNEQFF. In DNA form, the CDR3 reads TGTGCCATCGGAAGGGGGTCCTACAATGAGCAGTTCTTC.

This clonotype was detected many times. The V call is TRBV5-6, the J call TRBJ1-5; tentatively, D is TRBD1 (5 bases). CDR3 length: 15 amino acids. The germline CDR1 and CDR2 sequences are SGHDT and YYEEEE. Deletions cut 5 bases from V and 4 bases from J, with 16 bases between. The CDR3 nucleotides are TGTGCCAGCAGTGCTGGGACTATACGGAATCAGCCCCAGCATTTT. This codes for CASSAGTIRNQPQHF. The entire variable domain, with the rest obtained from reference TRBV5-6 and TRBJ1-5, is as follows: DAGVTQSPTHLIKTRGQQVTLRCSPKSGHDTVSWYQQALGQGPQFIFQYYEEEERQRGNFPDRFSGHQFPNYSSELNVNALLLGDSALYLCASSAGTIRNQPQHFGDGTRLSIL.

The chain links TRBV20-1 to TRBJ1-4, with D possibly matching TRBD1 (5 bases). CDR3 length: 15 amino acids. Germline V gene lookup returns CDR1 DFQATT and CDR2 SNEGSKA (reference sequence). V shed 6 bases and J shed 0 bases, with 14 bases lying between them. This CDR3 is CSASRDPATNEKLFF. The CDR3 nucleotides read TGCAGTGCCAGTCGGGACCCTGCAACTAATGAAAAACTGTTTTTT.

In its sample, this clonotype is medium-sized. This rearrangement joins TRBV7-2 to TRBJ2-6; 9 positions match TRBD1. CDR3 size: 16 residues. CDR1 is SGHTA, CDR2 FQGNSA, per germline. Trimming removed 4 bases from V and 1 base from J; junction bases left unmatched: 2. The CDR3 DNA follows: TGTGCCAGCAGCTGGGACAGGGCGTCTGGGGCCAACGTCCTGACTTTC. This sequence encodes CASSWDRASGANVLTF. The complete variable domain, with remaining parts taken from reference TRBV7-2 and TRBJ2-6, reads GAGVSQSPSNKVTEKGKDVELRCDPISGHTALYWYRQSLGQGLEFLIYFQGNSAPDKSGLPSDRFSAERTGGSVSTLTIQRTQQEDSAVYLCASSWDRASGANVLTFGAGSRLTVL.

In its sample, this clonotype was seen many times. The chain combines TRBV27 with TRBJ1-2; TRBD1 matches at 8 bases. The ends lost 5 bases at V and 4 bases at J; junction bases unmatched: 6. The CDR3 sequence is 14 residues long. Germline values: CDR1 MNHEY, CDR2 SMNVEV (reference sequence). CDR3 region: CASSPQDRVYGYTF. The CDR3, as DNA: TGTGCCAGCAGTCCTCAGGACAGGGTCTATGGCTACACCTTC.

This clonotype was detected ten times or more. The rearrangement joins TRBV7-9 to TRBJ2-5; D might be TRBD1 (5 bases). Trimming shortened V by 8 bases and J by 4 bases, and 11 bases separated the two germline ends. Germline values: CDR1 SEHNR, CDR2 FQNEAQ (reference sequence). The CDR3 has 12 amino acids. CDR3 protein: CASDPGLETQYF. CDR3 bases: TGTGCCAGCGACCCAGGGTTAGAGACCCAGTACTTC.

This clonotype was picked up many times. The J gene is TRBJ1-4, the V gene TRBV2; no clear D gene. The CDR3 covers 13 residues. CDR1 and CDR2 (germline): SNHLY, FYNNEI. Trimming removed 7 bases at V and 8 bases at J, with 14 bases between. The CDR3 sequence is CASKEPFGEKLFF. The CDR3 nucleotides read TGTGCCAGCAAGGAGCCATTTGGGGAAAAACTGTTTTTT.